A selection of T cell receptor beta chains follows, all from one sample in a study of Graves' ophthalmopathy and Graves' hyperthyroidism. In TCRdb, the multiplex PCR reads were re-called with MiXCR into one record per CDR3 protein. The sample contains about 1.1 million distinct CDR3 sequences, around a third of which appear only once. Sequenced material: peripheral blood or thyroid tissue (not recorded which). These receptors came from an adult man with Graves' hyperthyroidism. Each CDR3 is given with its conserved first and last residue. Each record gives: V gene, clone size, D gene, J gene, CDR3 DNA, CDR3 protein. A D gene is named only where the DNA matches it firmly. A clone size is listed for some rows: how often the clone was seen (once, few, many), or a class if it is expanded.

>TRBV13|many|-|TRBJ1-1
TGTGCCAGCAGCCCCAGGGTGAGTGGGAACACTGAAGCTTTCTTT
CASSPRVSGNTEAFF
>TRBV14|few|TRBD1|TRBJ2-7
TGTGCCAGCAGCCAACGGAATTTACAGGGGTCCGAGCAGTACTTC
CASSQRNLQGSEQYF
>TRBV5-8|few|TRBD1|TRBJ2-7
TGTGCCAGCACCAGGTACAGGGGGATCTACGAGCAGTACTTC
CASTRYRGIYEQYF
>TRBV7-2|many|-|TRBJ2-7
TGTGCCAGCAGCCTGACTCAGACCTACGAGCAGTACTTC
CASSLTQTYEQYF
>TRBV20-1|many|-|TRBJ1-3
TGCAGTGCTACCATACCCCCTGGAAACACCATATATTTT
CSATIPPGNTIYF
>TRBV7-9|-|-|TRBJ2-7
TGTGCCAGCAGTTACGGGGGGCAGGGTAATTCACCCCTCCACTTC
CASSYGGQGNSPLHF
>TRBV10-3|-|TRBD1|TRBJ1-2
TGTGCCATCAGTGATTGGGACAGGGTGTCTGGCTACGCTTTC
CAISDWDRVSGYAF
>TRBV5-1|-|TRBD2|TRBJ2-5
TGCGCCAGCAGCTTGGAGGTTAGCGGGAGTTACCAAGAGACCCAGTACTTC
CASSLEVSGSYQETQYF
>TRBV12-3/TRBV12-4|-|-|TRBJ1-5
TGTGCCAGCACTGTGGGGAGGACCGGGGATCAGCCCCAGCATTTT
CASTVGRTGDQPQHF
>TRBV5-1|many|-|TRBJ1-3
TGCGCCAGCAGCTTAGAAAGAGTGATCTCTGGAAACACCATATATTTT
CASSLERVISGNTIYF
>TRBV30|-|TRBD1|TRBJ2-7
TGTGCCTGGGGTGGTCGACAGGGCGCACGCTACGAGCAGTACTTC
CAWGGRQGARYEQYF
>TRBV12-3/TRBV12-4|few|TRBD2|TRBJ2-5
TGTGCCAGCAGCCGATTAGGACTAGCGGGGGGGTACCAAGAGACCCAGTACTTC
CASSRLGLAGGYQETQYF
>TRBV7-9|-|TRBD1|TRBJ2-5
TGTGCCAGCAGCACACGACGCGGCGGGACAGGCAAACAAGAGACCCAGTACTTC
CASSTRRGGTGKQETQYF
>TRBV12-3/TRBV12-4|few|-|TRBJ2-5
TGTGCCAGCAGACCTCAAGGTCAGGGACAAGAGACCCAGTACTTC
CASRPQGQGQETQYF
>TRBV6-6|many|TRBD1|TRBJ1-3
TGTGCCAGCAGTCCCCGGACAGGGGGAGGAAACACCATATATTTT
CASSPRTGGGNTIYF
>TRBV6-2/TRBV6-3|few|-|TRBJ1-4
TGTGCCAGCAGTCTTATCAGGGACACCGTCCTGTTTTTT
CASSLIRDTVLFF
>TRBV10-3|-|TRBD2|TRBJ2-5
TGTGCCAGCAGTTACCGAACGACTAGCGGTGGGCAAGAGACCCAGTACTTC
CASSYRTTSGGQETQYF
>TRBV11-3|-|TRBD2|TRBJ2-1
TGTGCCAGCAGCAAAGGGGCGGGGGGCCAGGATGAGCAGTTCTTC
CASSKGAGGQDEQFF
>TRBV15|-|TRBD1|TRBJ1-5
TGTGCCACTAACTCGAGGACAGGGAATCAGCCCCAGCATTTT
CATNSRTGNQPQHF
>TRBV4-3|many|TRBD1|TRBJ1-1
TGCGCCAGCAGCCAAGCCCCGGACAGGGAACCCGACGCTTTCTTT
CASSQAPDREPDAFF
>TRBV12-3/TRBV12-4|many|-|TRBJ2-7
TGTGCCAGCAGTTTGGTCGAGTCCTACGAGCAGTACTTC
CASSLVESYEQYF
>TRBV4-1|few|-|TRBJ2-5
TGCGCCAGCAGCCGAAATCAGGGTGGGGAGACCCAGTACTTC
CASSRNQGGETQYF
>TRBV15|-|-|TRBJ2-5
TGTGCCACCAGCAGAGAGTCGGAAGAGACCCAGTACTTC
CATSRESEETQYF
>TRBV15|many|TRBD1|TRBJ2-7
TGTGCCACCAGCAGAGAGGCCGGGACAGGGCTAACCAACGAGCAGTACTTC
CATSREAGTGLTNEQYF
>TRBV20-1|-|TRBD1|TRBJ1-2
TGCAGTGCGGGGGACAGGATCTATGGCTACACCTTC
CSAGDRIYGYTF
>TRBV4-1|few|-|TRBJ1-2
TGCGCCAGCAGCCATGGCGGACAGTATGGCTACACCTTC
CASSHGGQYGYTF
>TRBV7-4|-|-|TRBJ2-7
TGTGCCAGCAGACTGGGGGCTGAATACGAGCAGTACTTC
CASRLGAEYEQYF
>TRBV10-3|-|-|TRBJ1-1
TGTGCCAGCAGTGTAGTAGGGTCCAGCACTGAAGCTTTCTTT
CASSVVGSSTEAFF
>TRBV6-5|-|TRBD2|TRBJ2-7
TGTGCCAGCACCCGGGGGGGGAAGAGCTCCTACGAGCAGTACTTC
CASTRGGKSSYEQYF
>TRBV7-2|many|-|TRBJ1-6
TGTGCCAGCAGAGAAAACAGCAATTCACCCCTCCACTTT
CASRENSNSPLHF
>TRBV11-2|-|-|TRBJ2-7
TGTGCCAGCAAAACCGGTACAGCCTACGAGCAGTACTTC
CASKTGTAYEQYF
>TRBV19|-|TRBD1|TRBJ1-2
TGTGCCAGTACCCACGGGACAGGGAACTATGGCTACACCTTC
CASTHGTGNYGYTF
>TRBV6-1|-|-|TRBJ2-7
TGTGCCAGCAGTGAAGAGGTGGCGGGCTCCTACGAGCAGTACTTC
CASSEEVAGSYEQYF
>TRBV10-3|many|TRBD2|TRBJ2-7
TGTGCCATCAGTGACGCTAGCGGCAGCAGCTCCTACGAGCAGTACTTC
CAISDASGSSSYEQYF
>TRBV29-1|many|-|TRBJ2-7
TGCAGCGTTGAAGACCCCCTCTACTACGAGCAGTACTTC
CSVEDPLYYEQYF
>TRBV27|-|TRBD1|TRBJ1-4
TGTGCCAGCAGTTTTATAGGGACAGGGGCTAATGAAAAACTGTTTTTT
CASSFIGTGANEKLFF
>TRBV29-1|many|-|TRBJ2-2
TGCAGCGTACGGGACCGAGACACCGGGGAGCTGTTTTTT
CSVRDRDTGELFF
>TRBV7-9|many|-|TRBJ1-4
TGTGCCAGCAGCTTATCGACCGGTGAAAAACTGTTTTTT
CASSLSTGEKLFF
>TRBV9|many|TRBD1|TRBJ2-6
TGTGCCAGCAGCGGGACAGGGGGCTTCTCTGGGGCCAACGTCCTGACTTTC
CASSGTGGFSGANVLTF
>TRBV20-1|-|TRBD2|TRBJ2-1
TGCAGTGCTAGCAGGGAGGGCCGGGAGCAGTTCTTC
CSASREGREQFF
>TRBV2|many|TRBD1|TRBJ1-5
TGTGCCAGCAGTGCTACCGGGACAGGGTTGCAGCCCCAGCATTTT
CASSATGTGLQPQHF
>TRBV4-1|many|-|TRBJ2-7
TGCGCCAGCAGCCAAGATGCAGGACAATACGAGCAGTACTTC
CASSQDAGQYEQYF
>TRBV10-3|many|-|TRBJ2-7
TGTGCCATCAGCTCAAGAGGAGGCACGGCGACAGGCGAGCAGTACTTC
CAISSRGGTATGEQYF
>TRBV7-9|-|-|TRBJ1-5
TGTGCCAGCCAGGGGTTAAGCAATCAGCCCCAGCATTTT
CASQGLSNQPQHF
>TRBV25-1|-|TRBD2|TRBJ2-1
TGTGCCAGCAGTGAACTAGCGGGGGTACCCAATGAGCAGTTCTTC
CASSELAGVPNEQFF
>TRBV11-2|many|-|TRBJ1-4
TGTGCCAGCAGCCTTGTGGCAGCGCCTGAAAAACTGTTTTTT
CASSLVAAPEKLFF